The clone carrying this TCR beta chain was seen repeatedly, ten times or more. Its antigen remains unknown. TCRdb recomputed calls from the reads with MiXCR, one row per CDR3 protein. The sample lists 250,000 to 400,000 distinct CDR3 sequences, roughly 25% seen once, with roughly 14% in the top ten. The entry originates in a study of T cell repertoires in cytomegalovirus infection. Study-level information: As its CMV epitopes, the study selected recently identified HLA-C-restricted and well-studied HLA-B-restricted targets. Indications came from public TCR beta signatures; they pointed to CMV infection and to a matching HLA type.

Whole-study results and caveats: CMV-specific TCR beta clonotypes restricted by HLA-C dominated the ex vivo response.

The CDR3 contains 14 residues. V lost 6 bases to trimming and J lost 5 bases; unmatched junction nucleotides: 7. V and J are TRBV12-3 or TRBV12-4 and TRBJ1-1; TRBD1 aligns across 9 bases. The source was cultured PBMCs, collected from culture after CMV antigen stimulation. The clonotype originates from a human donor in good health (CMV status not recorded). Some clones in this sample may be carry-over from other donors' samples. The CDR3 is CASRSHGQGTEAFF. The DNA of the CDR3 is TGTGCCAGCAGATCCCACGGACAGGGGACTGAAGCTTTCTTT.